The TCR beta chain under discussion was sequenced for a study of blood T cell repertoires in COVID-19. Background on the study: Researchers got acute and convalescent COVID-19 samples from the United States, Italy and Spain. T cells, B-cell-depleted T cells, or PBMCs provided the cDNA or gDNA that served as material.

Per the authors' pipeline: Estimation of nucleated cell counts relied on the amplification of reference gene primers. The data were produced by immunoSEQ multiplex PCR, yet TCRdb's version contains in-frame clones alone and is incomplete. V, J and clone size reflect that table, while D and trimming were determined from the DNA. The profile covers approximately 190,000 clones, with around four fifths appearing a single time and around 21% taken by the ten largest. The TCR sequence derives from a human donor in a cohort sampled during active COVID-19. The sample taken for sequencing was peripheral blood.

The CDR3: CASRSRDRGRETQYF. In nucleotides, the CDR3 is TGTGCCAGCAGAAGCCGGGACAGGGGACGAGAGACCCAGTACTTC. This rearrangement joins TRBV5-8 to TRBJ2-5, with 10 bases matching TRBD1. V trimming: 5 bases; J trimming: 4 bases; junction bases outside the gene matches: 8. There are 15 residues in the CDR3. CDR1 SGHTS and CDR2 YDEGEE come from the germline V gene.